This entry lists 30 T cell receptor beta chains sequenced from one sample in a study of blood T cell repertoires in COVID-19. This table comes from immunoSEQ multiplex PCR, and its TCRdb copy is limited to in-frame clones, with some not included. The sample shows 170,000 or so clones, over 70% of them seen only once. The sequenced material came from peripheral blood. These TCRs come from a woman in her sixties or seventies with acute or convalescent COVID-19.

V is TRBV5-1 and J is TRBJ2-1; TRBD2 matches 9 bases. The junction had 6 bases not matched to a gene; V was cut back by 0 bases and J by 5 bases. The CDR3 sequence is 16 residues long. The germline V gene encodes CDR1 SGHRS and CDR2 YFSETQ. The CDR3 coding sequence is TGCGCCAGCAGCTTGGCCCCCCAGCGGGGGGACAATGAGCAGTTCTTC. Protein sequence: CASSLAPQRGDNEQFF.

This clone came up a few times. The V gene is TRBV9, the J gene TRBJ2-7, with D perhaps TRBD1 (6 bases). CDR3 size: 10 residues. Germline CDR1 SGDLS, CDR2 YYNGEE. V shed 10 bases and J shed 13 bases, with 18 bases lying between them. The CDR3 coding sequence is TGTGCCGGGATCAGACAGGTGATTTACTTC. Protein: CAGIRQVIYF.

This chain uses TRBV12-3 or TRBV12-4 with TRBJ1-2, with 7 bases fitting TRBD1. The CDR3 is 13 amino acids. The V and J ends lost 7 bases and 3 bases, in that order; junction bases with no gene match: 5. CDR3 nucleotides: TGTGCCAGCACCGAGGGACAGCACTATGGCTACACCTTC. This encodes CASTEGQHYGYTF.

The chain links TRBV6-6 to TRBJ1-1, with 9 positions matching TRBD1. J gave up 10 bases and V 0 bases, and 9 bases lay outside the gene matches. Germline loops: CDR1 MNHNY, CDR2 SVGAGI (reference sequence). This CDR3 comprises 15 residues. Here the CDR3 reads CASSYSGQGPDVAFF. The CDR3 nucleotides read TGTGCCAGCAGTTACTCGGGACAGGGTCCTGATGTAGCTTTCTTT.

This clone was counted a single time. The chain has TRBV24-1 and TRBJ2-7, with 9 bases fitting TRBD1. The CDR3 consists of 17 residues. Germline lookup yields CDR1 KGHDR and CDR2 SFDVKD. V was pared by 4 bases and J by 2 bases, with 11 bases of the junction left unmatched. CDR3 loop: CATSEGGQGPSAYEQYF. Written as DNA, the CDR3 is TGTGCCACCAGTGAGGGGGGACAGGGTCCCTCAGCCTACGAGCAGTACTTC.

The chain couples TRBV7-8 to TRBJ1-2; 8 positions match TRBD1. Looked up from germline, CDR1 is SGHVS and CDR2 is FQNEAQ. The CDR3 extends over 14 amino acids. V lost 3 bases to trimming and J lost 7 bases; unmatched junction nucleotides: 7. The CDR3 protein is CASSFRDRSGGYTF. The CDR3 DNA sequence: TGTGCCAGCAGCTTCCGGGACAGGTCGGGTGGCTACACCTTC.

The chain couples TRBV6-5 to TRBJ2-4, with D perhaps TRBD1 (5 bases). Germline V CDR1 and CDR2: MNHEY, SVGAGI. The germline V and J ends were trimmed by 6 bases and 5 bases, with 11 bases remaining between them. CDR3 length equals 13 residues. The CDR3 nucleotides are TGTGCCAGCAGCCGACGACAGCAAAACATTCAGTACTTC. Its translation: CASSRRQQNIQYF.

The rearrangement uses TRBV6-6 and TRBJ1-5; possible D gene TRBD1, 5 bases. The CDR3 contains 15 residues. Germline V gene lookup returns CDR1 MNHNY and CDR2 SVGAGI (reference sequence). Trimming cost V 5 bases and J 1 base, with 12 bases left between them. The CDR3 region is CASSIRGLSNQPQHF. CDR3 bases: TGTGCCAGCAGTATAAGGGGTTTGAGCAATCAGCCCCAGCATTTT.

The V call is TRBV27, the J call TRBJ1-1; 10 bases fit TRBD1. Looked up from germline, CDR1 is MNHEY and CDR2 is SMNVEV (reference sequence). This CDR3 region has 16 residues. V gave up 1 base and J gave up 1 base; unmatched junction bases: 3. CDR3 bases: TGTGCCAGCAGTTTATGGACAGGGGGACAGAACACTGAAGCTTTCTTT. This sequence encodes CASSLWTGGQNTEAFF.

V usage is TRBV7-8 and J usage is TRBJ2-7; 8 bases are a match to TRBD2. This CDR3 region has 15 residues. Unmatched junction bases numbered 11, after V lost 4 bases and J lost 6 bases. Germline values: CDR1 SGHVS, CDR2 FQNEAQ. CDR3 protein: CASSSSPGLGLEQYF. In DNA, the CDR3 is TGTGCCAGCAGCTCATCCCCGGGACTAGGACTCGAGCAGTACTTC.

CDR3 in DNA: TGTGCCAGCAGCTTAGATGGGGGGAGGGACGGGAAGGAGTTCTTC. Residues: CASSLDGGRDGKEFF. The rearrangement links TRBV11-2 to TRBJ2-1; 7 bases match TRBD2. The CDR3 has 15 residues. Germline trimming cut 0 bases from V and 14 bases from J; bases unmatched to any gene: 13. CDR1 SGHAT and CDR2 FQNNGV come from the germline V gene. The variable domain in full, completed from reference TRBV11-2 and TRBJ2-1, reads EAGVAQSPRYKIIEKRQSVAFWCNPISGHATLYWYQQILGQGPKLLIQFQNNGVVDDSQLPKDRFSAERLKGVDSTLKIQPAKLEDSAVYLCASSLDGGRDGKEFFGPGTRLTVL.

The gene calls are TRBV7-6 and TRBJ2-7, with 9 positions matching TRBD1. CDR3 length equals 16 residues. After removal of 0 bases from V and 6 bases from J, the junction contained 9 bases not matched to a gene. Germline values: CDR1 SGHVS, CDR2 FNYEAQ. As DNA, the CDR3 is TGTGCCAGCAGCTTAGCGTTGGGGGGACAGGGTGCCGAGCAGTACTTC. The encoded protein is CASSLALGGQGAEQYF.

The chain joins TRBV3-1 (or the pseudogene TRBV3-2) to TRBJ2-5, with 11 bases lining up with TRBD1. The CDR3 is 15 residues long. Germline V gene lookup returns CDR1 LGHDT and CDR2 YNNKEL (reference sequence). V shed 4 bases, J shed 5 bases, and the junction held 6 bases outside the gene matches. CDR3 protein: CASSPSWDRGETQYF. As DNA, the CDR3 is TGTGCCAGCAGCCCGTCGTGGGACAGGGGGGAGACCCAGTACTTC.

CDR3 in DNA: TGTGCCACCAGTGATTTCAGCGGGGGCACAGATACGCAGTATTTT. This translates into CATSDFSGGTDTQYF. This rearrangement joins TRBV24-1 to TRBJ2-3; 7 bases are shared with TRBD2. V shed 1 base, J shed 1 base, and the junction held 1 base outside the gene matches. This CDR3 region has 15 residues. The germline V gene has CDR1 KGHDR and CDR2 SFDVKD.

J is TRBJ1-2 and V is TRBV4-1, with D maybe TRBD1 (6 bases). The V end was cut by 3 bases, the J end by 6 bases, with 14 bases between. The CDR3 has 14 amino acids. Germline assignment: CDR1 MGHRA and CDR2 YSYEKL. Written as DNA, the CDR3 is TGCGCCAGCAGCCATCCCGACAGGTTGAATGGCTACACCTTC. This gives the protein CASSHPDRLNGYTF.

V and J are TRBV12-1 and TRBJ1-5. TRBV12-1 is reported as a pseudogene. This CDR3 region has 10 residues. Written as DNA, the CDR3 is TGTGCCAGCTCGGGACAGCCCCAGCATTTT. It specifies CASSGQPQHF.

The chain links TRBV28 to TRBJ2-7; no firm D call. The CDR3 is made up of 14 amino acids. Germline values: CDR1 MDHEN, CDR2 SYDVKM. Trimming removed 8 bases at V and 0 bases at J, with 14 bases between. CDR3 DNA sequence: TGTGCCAGCTCTTTACGTCCCAGCTCCTACGAGCAGTACTTC. Translation gives CASSLRPSSYEQYF.

The table lists this clone with a few counts. J is TRBJ1-3 and V is TRBV7-6; TRBD1 matches at 7 bases. The CDR3 extends over 18 amino acids. Germline-derived CDR1 and CDR2 are SGHVS and FNYEAQ. Losses at the gene ends were 5 bases for V and 8 bases for J; bases not matched to a gene: 21. The CDR3 loop reads CASSLAPGGASRSDTIYF. CDR3 nucleotide sequence: TGTGCCAGCAGCCTGGCCCCAGGGGGAGCTTCACGGTCGGACACCATATATTTT.

The gene calls are TRBV4-3 and TRBJ2-5; D might be TRBD1 (5 bases). The V end lost 1 base, the J end lost 7 bases, and 13 bases lay between the germline ends. This CDR3 region has 14 residues. The germline V gene has CDR1 LGHNA and CDR2 YSLEER. The CDR3 bases are TGCGCCAGCAGCCAAGGGGTAGGGGCCGGGACCCAGTACTTC. Translated: CASSQGVGAGTQYF.

The rearrangement uses TRBV11-2 and TRBJ1-6, with D hard to call. Germline values: CDR1 SGHAT, CDR2 FQNNGV. The CDR3 totals 15 residues. V was pared by 5 bases and J by 9 bases, with 17 bases between. The CDR3 protein is CASSPRLSEGSPLHF. CDR3 nucleotide sequence: TGTGCCAGCAGCCCGAGACTGAGCGAGGGTTCACCCCTCCACTTT.

CDR3 loop: CASTWGQGGQPQHF. CDR3 coding DNA: TGTGCCAGCACCTGGGGGCAGGGGGGCCAGCCCCAGCATTTT. The chain has TRBV7-9 and TRBJ1-5, with 7 bases lining up with TRBD1. CDR1 and CDR2 (germline): SEHNR, FQNEAQ (reference sequence). V shed 7 bases, J shed 7 bases, and the junction held 10 bases outside the gene matches. The CDR3 runs to 14 residues.

The CDR3 loop reads CASSRNSGGRETQYF. CDR3 bases: TGTGCCAGCAGCCGGAATAGCGGGGGGCGGGAGACCCAGTACTTC. The chain uses TRBV3-1 (or the pseudogene TRBV3-2) and TRBJ2-5; 10 bases line up with TRBD2. The trim removed 4 bases at V and 5 bases at J, leaving 7 bases unmatched. In germline, CDR1 is LGHDT, CDR2 YNNKEL (reference sequence). The CDR3 sequence is 15 residues long.

The gene calls are TRBV7-2 and TRBJ1-1, with 9 nucleotides matching TRBD1. The CDR3 sequence is 16 residues long. Germline CDR1 reads SGHTA; CDR2 reads FQGNSA. V dropped 3 bases and J dropped 4; count of bases not matched to a gene: 9. CDR3 amino acids: CASSFTGGRGGTEAFF. For the CDR3, the DNA is TGTGCCAGCAGCTTTACAGGGGGCAGGGGCGGCACTGAAGCTTTCTTT.

There are a few counts of this clone. The chain recombines TRBV19 with TRBJ2-5, with 11 bases fitting TRBD1. Trimming at V came to 4 bases and at J to 2 bases, leaving 9 bases not matched to a gene. Germline V lookup: CDR1 LNHDA, CDR2 SQIVND (reference sequence). This CDR3 region has 17 residues. The CDR3 DNA reads as TGTGCCAGTAGTAGAAGAGGGACAGGGGGGATACAAGAGACCCAGTACTTC. Protein product: CASSRRGTGGIQETQYF.

This chain connects TRBV5-1 to TRBJ2-1; the match to TRBD1 covers 7 bases. Germline CDR1 and CDR2: SGHRS and YFSETQ. This CDR3 is built from 15 residues. The V gene end was trimmed by 0 bases and the J gene end by 8 bases; junction bases not matched to a gene: 8. The CDR3: CASSLGRGRGDEQFF. The DNA of the CDR3 is TGCGCCAGCAGCTTGGGTAGGGGGCGCGGAGATGAGCAGTTCTTC. The full variable domain, with the rest looked up from reference TRBV5-1 and TRBJ2-1, is KAGVTQTPRYLIKTRGQQVTLSCSPISGHRSVSWYQQTPGQGLQFLFEYFSETQRNKGNFPGRFSGRQFSNSRSEMNVSTLELGDSALYLCASSLGRGRGDEQFFGPGTRLTVL.

This clone was seen once. The chain uses TRBV6-5 and TRBJ2-5, with 9 bases that match TRBD2. Looked up from germline, CDR1 is MNHEY and CDR2 is SVGAGI. V was clipped by 6 bases and J by 2 bases; unmatched bases: 7. There are 15 residues in the CDR3. This CDR3 reads CASSRKRGVQETQYF. In DNA form, the CDR3 reads TGTGCCAGCAGCAGAAAGCGGGGGGTTCAAGAGACCCAGTACTTC.

V usage is TRBV6-1 and J usage is TRBJ1-6; D is perhaps TRBD1 (6 bases). The germline V gene encodes CDR1 MNHNS and CDR2 SASEGT. This CDR3 is built from 15 residues. Trimming shortened V by 2 bases and J by 8 bases, and 13 bases separated the two germline ends. The DNA for the CDR3 is TGTGCCAGCAGTGAATCGACGGACAGAGATTCACCCCTCCACTTT. Its protein product is CASSESTDRDSPLHF.

The chain carries TRBV5-1 and TRBJ1-4; TRBD1 matches at 7 bases. Trimming removed 0 bases from V and 8 bases from J; junction bases left unmatched: 7. The CDR3 loop spans 15 amino acids. The germline CDR1 and CDR2 sequences are SGHRS and YFSETQ. The CDR3 loop reads CASSLETGRSEKLFF. DNA of the CDR3: TGCGCCAGCAGCTTGGAGACAGGGCGGTCGGAAAAACTGTTTTTT.

The table lists this clone with a count of one. A junction boundary mismatches the germline segment, possibly from a read error. This sequence joins TRBV27 and TRBJ1-2; D is ambiguous. The CDR3 consists of 13 residues. The germline gives CDR1 MNHEY, CDR2 SMNVEV (reference sequence). The DNA for the CDR3 is TGTGCCAGCAGTCTATCTTTTCCATATGGCTACACCTTC. It codes for CASSLSFPYGYTF.

V gene TRBV20-1 combines with J gene TRBJ2-3; D gene uncertain. V shed 8 bases and J shed 11 bases, with 14 bases lying between them. The CDR3 runs 10 residues. Looked up from germline, CDR1 is DFQATT and CDR2 is SNEGSKA (reference sequence). The CDR3 protein is CSLASSLQYF. The CDR3 nucleotides read TGCAGTCTTGCGTCATCACTGCAGTATTTT.